A selection of T cell receptor beta chains follows, all from one sample in a study of graft-versus-host responses after intestinal transplantation. Assay: immunoSEQ multiplex PCR; the TCRdb copy retains only in-frame clones and omits some. The sample yields some 31,000 clones, roughly 93% seen once. The specimen comprised PBMCs, sampled approximately ten weeks after intestinal transplant. The origin of the receptors is a human patient who received an intestinal transplant, so some T cells may come from the graft donor. Both conserved end residues are part of each CDR3.

v_gene: TRBV30; j_gene: TRBJ1-4; CDR3aa: CAWTPGTGNEKLFF
v_gene: TRBV11-2; j_gene: TRBJ2-5; CDR3aa: CASSLQETQYF
v_gene: TRBV11-3; j_gene: TRBJ1-2; CDR3aa: CASSLGVSGYGYTF
v_gene: TRBV6-6; j_gene: TRBJ1-1; CDR3aa: CASGDRGTEAFF
v_gene: TRBV7-9; j_gene: NA; CDR3aa: CASSPLTPGGPYEQYF
v_gene: TRBV5-5; j_gene: TRBJ1-2; CDR3aa: CASSLGGNYNYGYTF
v_gene: TRBV7-2; j_gene: TRBJ2-7; CDR3aa: CASSPPRQEGEQYF
v_gene: TRBV19; j_gene: TRBJ2-1; CDR3aa: CASSIDLGGSSYNEQFF
v_gene: TRBV5-1; j_gene: TRBJ2-7; CDR3aa: CASSFSSPQRGAPYEQYF
v_gene: TRBV4-2; j_gene: TRBJ2-7; CDR3aa: CASSLWTSGSYEQYF
v_gene: TRBV11-2; j_gene: TRBJ2-1; CDR3aa: CASSGRGSGGGLYNEQFF
v_gene: TRBV5-1; j_gene: TRBJ1-3; CDR3aa: CASSPTLSGNTIYF
v_gene: TRBV6-5; j_gene: TRBJ1-1; CDR3aa: CASSFSGTGTEAFF
v_gene: TRBV28; j_gene: TRBJ2-3; CDR3aa: CASTTLKYLRNTDTQYF
v_gene: TRBV28; j_gene: TRBJ2-1; CDR3aa: CASSPLLADNEQFF
v_gene: TRBV5-1; j_gene: TRBJ1-2; CDR3aa: CASSSDRGHYGYTF
v_gene: TRBV5-6; j_gene: TRBJ2-7; CDR3aa: CASSFSDGYEQYF
v_gene: TRBV5-1; j_gene: TRBJ2-1; CDR3aa: CASSLVRGCCNEQFF
v_gene: TRBV4-3; j_gene: TRBJ2-7; CDR3aa: CASSHWLGSYEQYF
v_gene: TRBV11-2; j_gene: TRBJ1-6; CDR3aa: CASSLGLSNSPLHF
v_gene: TRBV18; j_gene: TRBJ2-3; CDR3aa: CASSPPAIAPNTDTQYF
v_gene: TRBV27; j_gene: TRBJ2-7; CDR3aa: CASSPRVGESVHYEQYF
v_gene: TRBV27; j_gene: TRBJ2-7; CDR3aa: CASSLLGADRTYEQYF
v_gene: TRBV7-2; j_gene: TRBJ2-5; CDR3aa: CASNNRGGDKYQETQYF
v_gene: TRBV19; j_gene: TRBJ2-1; CDR3aa: CASSIALLAANEQFF
v_gene: TRBV2; j_gene: TRBJ2-1; CDR3aa: CASGLASYNEQFF
v_gene: TRBV15; j_gene: TRBJ2-7; CDR3aa: CATKDILSYEQYF
v_gene: TRBV4-3; j_gene: TRBJ2-5; CDR3aa: CASSQAAGLAGDQETQYF
v_gene: TRBV16; j_gene: TRBJ2-1; CDR3aa: CASSQSPFDTSSYNEQFF
v_gene: TRBV5-1; j_gene: TRBJ2-1; CDR3aa: CASSRDRMHMRTYNEQFF
v_gene: TRBV5-1; j_gene: TRBJ2-7; CDR3aa: CASSLLADHEQYF
v_gene: TRBV4-1; j_gene: TRBJ2-7; CDR3aa: CASSRTHPGLAGVYEQYF
v_gene: TRBV6-5; j_gene: TRBJ1-2; CDR3aa: CASSPQGGYGYTF
v_gene: TRBV11-1; j_gene: TRBJ2-7; CDR3aa: CASSLGRRRGASYEQYF
v_gene: TRBV28; j_gene: TRBJ1-2; CDR3aa: CASSLKYGVGYTF
v_gene: TRBV27; j_gene: TRBJ1-1; CDR3aa: CASSSLVGTGMNTEAFF
v_gene: TRBV30; j_gene: TRBJ2-7; CDR3aa: CAWSVGQGYEQYF
v_gene: TRBV28; j_gene: TRBJ2-7; CDR3aa: CASSKSGLLNAYEQYF
v_gene: TRBV2; j_gene: TRBJ2-2; CDR3aa: CAILGIGELFF
v_gene: TRBV4-1; j_gene: TRBJ1-2; CDR3aa: CASSQDWRPGVNYGYTF